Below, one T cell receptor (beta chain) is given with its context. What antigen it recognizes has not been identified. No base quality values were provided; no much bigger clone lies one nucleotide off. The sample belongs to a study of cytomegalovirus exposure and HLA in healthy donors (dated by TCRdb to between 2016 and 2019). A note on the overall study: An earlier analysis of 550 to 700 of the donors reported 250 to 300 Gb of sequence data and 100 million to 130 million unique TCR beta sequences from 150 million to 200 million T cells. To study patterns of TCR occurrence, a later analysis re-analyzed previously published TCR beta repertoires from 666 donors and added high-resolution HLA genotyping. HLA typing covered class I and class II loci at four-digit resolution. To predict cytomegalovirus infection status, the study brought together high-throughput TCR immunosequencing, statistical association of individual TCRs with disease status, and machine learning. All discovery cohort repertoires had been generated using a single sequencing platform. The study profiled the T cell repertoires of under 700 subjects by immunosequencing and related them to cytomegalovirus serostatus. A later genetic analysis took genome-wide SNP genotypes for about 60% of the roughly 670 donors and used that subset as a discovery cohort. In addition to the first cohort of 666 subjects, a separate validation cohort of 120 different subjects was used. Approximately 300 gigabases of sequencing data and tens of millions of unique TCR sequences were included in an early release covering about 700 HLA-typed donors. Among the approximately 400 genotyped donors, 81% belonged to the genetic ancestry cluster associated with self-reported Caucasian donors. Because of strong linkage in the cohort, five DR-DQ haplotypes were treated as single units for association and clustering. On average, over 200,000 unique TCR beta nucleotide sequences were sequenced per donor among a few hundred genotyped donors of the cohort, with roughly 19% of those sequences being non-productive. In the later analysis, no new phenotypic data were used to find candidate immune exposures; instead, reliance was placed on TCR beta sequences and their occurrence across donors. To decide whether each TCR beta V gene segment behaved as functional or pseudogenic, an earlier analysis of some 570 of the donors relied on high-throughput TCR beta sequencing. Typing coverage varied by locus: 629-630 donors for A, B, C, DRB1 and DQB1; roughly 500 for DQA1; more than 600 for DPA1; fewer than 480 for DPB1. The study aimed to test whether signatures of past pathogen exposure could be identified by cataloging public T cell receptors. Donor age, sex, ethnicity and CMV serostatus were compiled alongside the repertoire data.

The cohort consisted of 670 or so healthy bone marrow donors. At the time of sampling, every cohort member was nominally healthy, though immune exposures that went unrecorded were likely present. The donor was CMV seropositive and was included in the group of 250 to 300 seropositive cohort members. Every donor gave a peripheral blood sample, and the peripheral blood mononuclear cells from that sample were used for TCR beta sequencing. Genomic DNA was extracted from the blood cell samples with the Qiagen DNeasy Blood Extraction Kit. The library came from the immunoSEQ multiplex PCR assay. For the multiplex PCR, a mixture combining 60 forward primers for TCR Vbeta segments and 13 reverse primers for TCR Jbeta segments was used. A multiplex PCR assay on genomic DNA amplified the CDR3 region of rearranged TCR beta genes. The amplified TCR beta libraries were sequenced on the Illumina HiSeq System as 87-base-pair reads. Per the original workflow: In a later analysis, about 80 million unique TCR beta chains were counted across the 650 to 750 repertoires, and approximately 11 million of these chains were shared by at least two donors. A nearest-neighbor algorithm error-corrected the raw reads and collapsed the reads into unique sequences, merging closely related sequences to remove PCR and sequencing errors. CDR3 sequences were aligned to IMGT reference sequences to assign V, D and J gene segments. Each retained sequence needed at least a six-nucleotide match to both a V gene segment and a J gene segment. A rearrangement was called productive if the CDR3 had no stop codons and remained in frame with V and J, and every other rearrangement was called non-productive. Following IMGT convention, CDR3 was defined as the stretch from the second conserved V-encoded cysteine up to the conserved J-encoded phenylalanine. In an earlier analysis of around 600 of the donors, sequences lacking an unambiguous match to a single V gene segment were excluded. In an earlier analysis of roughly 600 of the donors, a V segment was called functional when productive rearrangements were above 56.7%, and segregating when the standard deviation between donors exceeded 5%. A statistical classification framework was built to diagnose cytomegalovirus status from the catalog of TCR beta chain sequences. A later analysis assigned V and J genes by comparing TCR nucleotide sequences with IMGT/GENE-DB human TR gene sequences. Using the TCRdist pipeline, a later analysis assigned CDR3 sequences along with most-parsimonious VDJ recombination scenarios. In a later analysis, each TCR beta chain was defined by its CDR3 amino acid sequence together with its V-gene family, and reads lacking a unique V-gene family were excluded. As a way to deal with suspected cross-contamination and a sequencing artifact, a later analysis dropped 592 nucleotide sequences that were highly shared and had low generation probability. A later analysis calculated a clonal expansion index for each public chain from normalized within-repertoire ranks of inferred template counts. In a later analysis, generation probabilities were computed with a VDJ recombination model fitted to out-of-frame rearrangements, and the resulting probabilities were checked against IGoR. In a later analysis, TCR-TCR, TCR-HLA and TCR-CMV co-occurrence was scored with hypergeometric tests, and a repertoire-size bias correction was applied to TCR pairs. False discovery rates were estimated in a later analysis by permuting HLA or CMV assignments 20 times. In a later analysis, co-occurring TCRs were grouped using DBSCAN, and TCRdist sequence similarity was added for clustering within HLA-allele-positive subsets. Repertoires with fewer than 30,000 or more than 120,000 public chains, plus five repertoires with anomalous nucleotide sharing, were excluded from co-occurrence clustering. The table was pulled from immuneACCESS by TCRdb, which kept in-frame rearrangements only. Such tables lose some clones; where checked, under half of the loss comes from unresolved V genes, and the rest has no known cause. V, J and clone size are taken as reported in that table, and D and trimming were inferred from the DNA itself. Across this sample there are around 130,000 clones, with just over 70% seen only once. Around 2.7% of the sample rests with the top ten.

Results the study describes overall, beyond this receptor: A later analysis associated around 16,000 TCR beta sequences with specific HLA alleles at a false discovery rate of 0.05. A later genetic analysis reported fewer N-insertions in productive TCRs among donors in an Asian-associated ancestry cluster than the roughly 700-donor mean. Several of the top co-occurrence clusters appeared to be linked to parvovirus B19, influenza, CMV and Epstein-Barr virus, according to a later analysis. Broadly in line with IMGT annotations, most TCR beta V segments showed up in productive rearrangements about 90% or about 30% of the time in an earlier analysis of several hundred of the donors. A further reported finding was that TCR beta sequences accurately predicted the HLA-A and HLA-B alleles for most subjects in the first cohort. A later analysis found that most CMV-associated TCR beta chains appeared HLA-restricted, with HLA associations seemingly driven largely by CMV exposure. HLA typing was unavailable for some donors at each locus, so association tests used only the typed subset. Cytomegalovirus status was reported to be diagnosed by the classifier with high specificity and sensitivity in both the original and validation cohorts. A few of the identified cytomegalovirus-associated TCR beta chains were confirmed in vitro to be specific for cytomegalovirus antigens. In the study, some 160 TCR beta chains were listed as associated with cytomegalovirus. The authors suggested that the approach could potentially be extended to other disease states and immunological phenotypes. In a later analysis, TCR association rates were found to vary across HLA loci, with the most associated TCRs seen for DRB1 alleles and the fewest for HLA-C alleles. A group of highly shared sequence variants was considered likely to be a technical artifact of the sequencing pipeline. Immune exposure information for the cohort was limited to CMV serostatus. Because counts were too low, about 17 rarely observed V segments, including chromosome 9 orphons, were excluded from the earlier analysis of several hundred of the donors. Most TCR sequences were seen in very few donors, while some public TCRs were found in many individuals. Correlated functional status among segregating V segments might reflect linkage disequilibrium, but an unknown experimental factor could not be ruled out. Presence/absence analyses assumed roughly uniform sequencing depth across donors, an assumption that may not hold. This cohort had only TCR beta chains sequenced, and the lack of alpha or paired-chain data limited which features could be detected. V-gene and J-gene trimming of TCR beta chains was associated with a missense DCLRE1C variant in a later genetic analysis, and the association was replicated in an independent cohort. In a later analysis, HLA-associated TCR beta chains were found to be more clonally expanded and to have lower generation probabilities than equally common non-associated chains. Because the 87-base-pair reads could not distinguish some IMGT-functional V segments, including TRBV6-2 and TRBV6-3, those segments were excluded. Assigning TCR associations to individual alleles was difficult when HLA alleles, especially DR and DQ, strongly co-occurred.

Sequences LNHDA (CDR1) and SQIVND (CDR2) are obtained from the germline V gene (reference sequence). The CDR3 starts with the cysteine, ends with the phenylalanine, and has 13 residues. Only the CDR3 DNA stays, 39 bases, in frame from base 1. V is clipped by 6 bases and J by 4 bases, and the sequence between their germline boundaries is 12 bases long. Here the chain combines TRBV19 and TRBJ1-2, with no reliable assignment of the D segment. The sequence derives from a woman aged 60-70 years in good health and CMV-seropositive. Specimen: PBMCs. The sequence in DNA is TGTGCCAGTAGCTTAGGACTGACCTATGGCTACACCTTC. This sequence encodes CASSLGLTYGYTF. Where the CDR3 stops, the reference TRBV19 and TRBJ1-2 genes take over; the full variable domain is DGGITQSPKYLFRKEGQNVTLSCEQNLNHDAMYWYRQDPGQGLRLIYYSQIVNDFQKGDIAEGYSVSREKKESFPLTVTSAQKNPTAFYLCASSLGLTYGYTFGSGTRLTVV.